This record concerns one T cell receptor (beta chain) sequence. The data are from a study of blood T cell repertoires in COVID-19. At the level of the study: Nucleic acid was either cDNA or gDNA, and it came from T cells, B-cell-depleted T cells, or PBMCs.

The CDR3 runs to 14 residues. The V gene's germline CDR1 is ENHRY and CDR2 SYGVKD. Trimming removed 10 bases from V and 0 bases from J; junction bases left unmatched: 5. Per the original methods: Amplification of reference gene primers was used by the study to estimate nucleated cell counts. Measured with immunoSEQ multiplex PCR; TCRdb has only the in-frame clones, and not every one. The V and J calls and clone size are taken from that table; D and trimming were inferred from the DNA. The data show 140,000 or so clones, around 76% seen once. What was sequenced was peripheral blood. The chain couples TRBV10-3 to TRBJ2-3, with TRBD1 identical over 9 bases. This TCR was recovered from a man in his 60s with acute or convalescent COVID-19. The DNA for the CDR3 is TGTGCCACCCTTGGACAGGGGAGCACAGATACGCAGTATTTT. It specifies CATLGQGSTDTQYF.